This record covers a single T cell receptor (beta chain). Its antigen remains unknown. The PCR was carried out with 60 Vbeta primers and 13 Jbeta primers. Here immunoSEQ multiplex PCR was the method, and the copy in TCRdb shows in-frame clones only, minus some. The repertoire holds 100,000 to 150,000 clones, more than 60% seen once, with less than 2% in the top ten. This entry belongs to a study of cytomegalovirus exposure and HLA in healthy donors. In the study overall: Earlier results showed 90 million to 120 million unique TCR beta sequences derived from approximately 180 million T cells.

The study's findings and limits: Most sequenced TCRs were rare (though some public TCRs occurred in many donors).

CDR1 MNHNS and CDR2 SASEGT come from the germline V gene. The CDR3 spans 17 residues. The V segment lost 1 base and the J segment 0 bases; nucleotides outside the gene matches: 7. The sequence derives from a woman aged 40 to 49 in good health and CMV-seronegative. The sequencing input was PBMCs. The gene calls are TRBV6-1 and TRBJ2-7, with 9 bases fitting TRBD1. As DNA, the CDR3 is TGTGCCAGCAGTGAAGGCGGGATACAGGGGGCCTCCTACGAGCAGTACTTC. This translates into CASSEGGIQGASYEQYF.